Shown below are 17 T cell receptor beta chains from a single sample sequenced in a study of Graves' ophthalmopathy and Graves' hyperthyroidism. The TCR beta CDR3 regions underwent amplification from RNA transcripts. The workflow started with a first-round RT-PCR run with HTBI primers and then moved on to a second-round multiplex PCR. TCRdb reprocessed the multiplex PCR reads via MiXCR and lists one record per CDR3 protein. The sample shows roughly 700,000 distinct CDR3 sequences, around 40% of them seen only once. Sample: peripheral blood. All receptors derive from an adult man with Graves' ophthalmopathy.

The chain couples TRBV20-1 to TRBJ2-1, with D possibly being TRBD1 (6 bases). There are 11 residues in the CDR3. Trimming left V 4 bases short and J 10 bases short, with 11 bases between. Germline values: CDR1 DFQATT, CDR2 SNEGSKA (reference sequence). CDR3: CSAKGTLEQFF. The CDR3 DNA is TGCAGTGCTAAGGGGACACTCGAGCAGTTCTTC.

The gene calls are TRBV29-1 and TRBJ1-1, with D perhaps TRBD1 (5 bases). V lost 1 base to trimming and J lost 3 bases, with 9 bases between them. This CDR3 has 13 residues. Germline V CDR1 and CDR2: SQVTM, ANQGSEA. The DNA of the CDR3 is TGCAGCGTTGAAGGCAGGGCCTACACTGAAGCTTTCTTT. Translated, it gives CSVEGRAYTEAFF.

The sample holds a few counts of this clonotype. The gene calls are TRBV20-1 and TRBJ1-2; 8 bases map to TRBD1. The CDR3 sequence is 13 residues long. Germline CDR1 DFQATT, CDR2 SNEGSKA (reference sequence). The V gene end was trimmed by 6 bases and the J gene end by 3 bases; junction bases not matched to a gene: 6. DNA of the CDR3: TGCAGTGCCCAGACCAGGGGGCACTATGGCTACACCTTC. Residues: CSAQTRGHYGYTF.

For this clonotype: The junction departs from the called germline gene at one end, perhaps through a read error. This rearrangement joins TRBV7-3 to TRBJ2-1; D gene uncertain. Germline CDR1 reads SGHTA; CDR2 reads FQGTGA. The CDR3 is 13 amino acids. The CDR3, as DNA: TGTGCCAGCAGCTTATTCGGGCACAATGAGCAGTCCTTC. Protein: CASSLFGHNEQSF. Supplemented by reference TRBV7-3 and TRBJ2-1, the full variable domain reads GAGVSQTPSNKVTEKGKYVELRCDPISGHTALYWYRQSLGQGPEFLIYFQGTGAADDSGLPNDRFFAVRPEGSVSTLKIQRTERGDSAVYLCASSLFGHNEQSFGPGTRLTVL.

The gene calls are TRBV20-1 and TRBJ2-7; D possibly corresponds to TRBD2 (6 bases). V lost 4 bases and J lost 0, with 16 bases in between. The CDR3 covers 15 residues. Per the germline V gene, CDR1 is DFQATT and CDR2 is SNEGSKA (reference sequence). The DNA for the CDR3 is TGCAGTGCTATAAATCAACTAGCCAACTCCTACGAGCAGTACTTC. Its protein is CSAINQLANSYEQYF.

The chain recombines TRBV7-9 with TRBJ1-4; D unresolved. V gave up 5 bases and J gave up 9 bases, with 16 bases separating them. Germline CDR1 is SEHNR and CDR2 is FQNEAQ (reference sequence). The CDR3 runs 14 residues. The CDR3 nucleotides are TGTGCCAGCAGCCAACTTAGGGCAGGAAAAAAACTGTTTTTT. Its translation is CASSQLRAGKKLFF.

About this clonotype itself: Its ends do not fully match the called genes, so a read error is possible. The rearrangement links TRBV15 to TRBJ1-2; the D is unclear. CDR1 is LNHNV, CDR2 YYDKDF, per germline (reference sequence). CDR3 size: 13 residues. DNA of the CDR3: TGTGTCACCGGCAGAGGGAGGGCCGGCGGCTACACCTTC. It yields the protein CVTGRGRAGGYTF.

The gene calls are TRBV2 and TRBJ1-5; 7 bases map to TRBD1. V shed 6 bases and J 2 bases; nucleotides not matched to a gene: 13. The CDR3 has 17 residues. Looked up from germline, CDR1 is SNHLY and CDR2 is FYNNEI. CDR3 region: CASSSREGGAGNQPQHF. CDR3 in DNA: TGTGCCAGCAGCAGCCGGGAAGGGGGCGCCGGCAATCAGCCCCAGCATTTT.

Comment on this clonotype: A much larger clone lies one base from this, so it may be a read error. The V call is TRBV2, the J call TRBJ1-5, with unresolved D. Germline CDR1 is SNHLY and CDR2 is FYNNEI. V lost 3 bases and J 5 bases, leaving 5 bases between the germline ends. CDR3 length: 12 residues. DNA of the CDR3: TGTGCCAGCAGTGACTACGATCAGCCCCAGCATTTT. Protein product: CASSDYDQPQHF.

This chain joins TRBV7-8 and TRBJ2-6; D unresolved. Germline V gene sequence: CDR1 SGHVS, CDR2 FQNEAQ. This CDR3 region has 13 residues. V lost 4 bases and J lost 6, with 7 bases in between. This CDR3 reads CASSSLSANVLTF. CDR3 nucleotide sequence: TGTGCCAGCAGCTCCCTCTCGGCCAACGTCCTGACTTTC. The full variable domain, completed using reference TRBV7-8 and TRBJ2-6, is GAGVSQSPRYKVAKRGQDVALRCDPISGHVSLFWYQQALGQGPEFLTYFQNEAQLDKSGLPSDRFFAERPEGSVSTLKIQRTQQEDSAVYLCASSSLSANVLTFGAGSRLTVL.

The V call is TRBV24-1, the J call TRBJ1-5, with TRBD1 matching 7 bases. Per the germline V gene, CDR1 is KGHDR and CDR2 is SFDVKD. CDR3 length equals 16 residues. Trimming removed 12 bases from V and 0 bases from J; junction bases left unmatched: 13. CDR3 nucleotides: TGTGCCTGGAGTCCAGGGACAGCAGTTAGCAATCAGCCCCAGCATTTT. Translated, it gives CAWSPGTAVSNQPQHF.

This sequence joins TRBV12-3 or TRBV12-4 and TRBJ2-7; D is ambiguous. The CDR3 sequence is 13 residues long. Trimming took 2 bases from V and 2 from J, leaving 7 bases between them. The CDR3 sequence: CASSLRTAYEQYF. As DNA, the CDR3 is TGTGCCAGCAGTTTAAGGACGGCCTACGAGCAGTACTTC.

Worth noting for this clonotype: An end of the junction differs from the germline gene, which may be a read error. The V and J genes are TRBV10-2 and TRBJ2-5, with 7 positions matching TRBD1. Germline CDR1 WSHSY, CDR2 SAAADI. The length of the CDR3 is 15 residues. CDR3 sequence: CASSQPGQHQETQYF. In nucleotides, the CDR3 is TGTGCCAGCAGCCAACCGGGACAGCACCAAGAGACCCAGTACTTC.

In DNA form, the CDR3 reads TGTGCCAGCAGCCCTGGGCGCTACACCTTC. Protein product: CASSPGRYTF. The V call is TRBV2, the J call TRBJ1-2; no reliable D call. Germline-derived CDR1 and CDR2 are SNHLY and FYNNEI. This CDR3 is built from 10 residues. V gave up 6 bases and J gave up 9 bases, with 8 bases separating them.

The count of this clonotype is one. The CDR3, as DNA: TGTGCCACCAGTGATCCTAGCGGGAGGGCCGGAGAGACCCAGCATTTT. It codes for CATSDPSGRAGETQHF. V gene TRBV24-1 combines with J gene TRBJ1-5; no clear D. V was clipped by 3 bases and J by 11 bases, with 22 bases between them. CDR3 length: 16 amino acids. Germline V gene data show CDR1 as KGHDR and CDR2 as SFDVKD.

The chain's CDR3 is CSAGAWDRGVYEQYF. The DNA of the CDR3 is TGCAGTGCTGGAGCGTGGGACAGGGGTGTCTACGAGCAGTACTTC. The genes are TRBV29-1 and TRBJ2-7; 10 bases agree with TRBD1. The CDR3 loop spans 15 amino acids. CDR1 is SQVTM and CDR2 is ANQGSEA in the germline V gene.

J is TRBJ2-7 and V is TRBV24-1, with no clear D. Germline V CDR1 and CDR2: KGHDR, SFDVKD. Trimming took off 4 bases at V and 0 bases at J, with 18 bases between the two ends. This CDR3 comprises 17 residues. The CDR3 protein is CATSDLGEPRSSYEQYF. CDR3 DNA sequence: TGTGCCACCAGTGACCTCGGTGAACCTAGGAGCTCCTACGAGCAGTACTTC.